The 24 T cell receptor beta chains in this list originate from one sample, sequenced in a study of cytomegalovirus exposure and HLA in healthy donors. A multiplex PCR was run with 60 Vbeta primers and 13 Jbeta primers. Sequenced by immunoSEQ multiplex PCR; TCRdb stores in-frame clones only, minus some. The sample has around 94,000 clones, roughly 84% seen once. The sequenced sample consisted of PBMCs. These receptors were obtained from a young man in good health and CMV-seronegative.

This clone has just one count. The chain employs TRBV28 and TRBJ1-2; D unclear. Per germline, CDR1 MDHEN and CDR2 SYDVKM. The CDR3 has 12 residues. V was cut by 4 bases and J by 7 bases, with 10 bases left in between. The CDR3: CASSSPVGGYTF. Here the CDR3 DNA reads TGTGCCAGCAGTTCCCCCGTCGGTGGCTACACCTTC.

The CDR3 loop reads CASSRGGSYEQYF. In DNA, the CDR3 is TGTGCCAGCAGTCGCGGAGGGAGCTACGAGCAGTACTTC. The chain links TRBV2 to TRBJ2-7; D possibly corresponds to TRBD2 (6 bases). This CDR3 has 13 residues. V was shortened by 5 bases and J by 3 bases, with 11 bases between the two germline ends. Looked up from germline, CDR1 is SNHLY and CDR2 is FYNNEI.

The chain combines TRBV10-1 with TRBJ2-1; D is unclear. Between the trimmed V and J ends, which lost 4 bases and 10 bases, there was a span of 14 bases. From germline, CDR1 is WNHNN and CDR2 SYGVQD (reference sequence). The CDR3 totals 13 residues. The CDR3 protein is CASSASGPGEQFF. CDR3 DNA sequence: TGCGCCAGCAGTGCCTCGGGTCCCGGGGAGCAGTTCTTC.

The chain combines TRBV5-1 with TRBJ1-5, with a tentative D call TRBD1 (6 bases). V lost 3 bases, J lost 4 bases, and 11 bases lay in between. CDR1 SGHRS and CDR2 YFSETQ come from the germline V gene. CDR3 length: 14 residues. The CDR3 loop reads CASSWGTRNQPQHF. In nucleotides, the CDR3 is TGCGCCAGCAGCTGGGGGACAAGGAATCAGCCCCAGCATTTT.

V and J are TRBV5-1 and TRBJ1-3; 8 bases fit TRBD1. The junction had 9 bases not matched to a gene; V was cut back by 4 bases and J by 3 bases. CDR3 length: 16 amino acids. CDR1 and CDR2 from the germline V gene are SGHRS and YFSETQ. The CDR3 is CASSPGTGGRGNTIYF. The CDR3 DNA reads TGCGCCAGCAGCCCCGGGACAGGCGGCCGTGGAAACACCATATATTTT.

This clone was counted a single time. The V gene is TRBV7-2, the J gene TRBJ1-2; D unresolved. Trimming stripped 1 base from V and 3 bases from J, with 9 bases between. Germline V gene data show CDR1 as SGHTA and CDR2 as FQGNSA. This CDR3 has 14 amino acids. The CDR3 bases are TGTGCCAGCAGCTTAGGGCGGGAGGACTATGGCTACACCTTC. Translating it yields CASSLGREDYGYTF.

The gene calls are TRBV9 and TRBJ2-7; 7 positions match TRBD2. Trimming cost V 0 bases and J 7 bases; bases outside gene matches: 7. Germline CDR1 and CDR2: SGDLS and YYNGEE. There are 14 residues in the CDR3. The CDR3 coding sequence is TGTGCCAGCAGCGTAGACCCGGGAGCGGGAGAGCAGTACTTC. It codes for CASSVDPGAGEQYF.

This chain links TRBV5-6 with TRBJ2-7, with D unresolved. This CDR3 is built from 12 residues. V gave up 0 bases and J gave up 3 bases, with 4 bases separating them. The germline CDR1 and CDR2 sequences are SGHDT and YYEEEE. Here the CDR3 DNA reads TGTGCCAGCAGCTTGGGCTACTACGAGCAGTACTTC. It encodes CASSLGYYEQYF.

This clone has more than one count but fewer than ten. The J gene is TRBJ2-2, the V gene TRBV10-2; unclear D gene. The V and J ends lost 7 bases and 6 bases respectively, with 15 bases between them. This CDR3 comprises 14 residues. Germline CDR1 reads WSHSY; CDR2 reads SAAADI. CDR3 residues: CASNLRGSAGELFF. The DNA for the CDR3 is TGCGCCAGCAATCTTAGAGGCAGCGCCGGGGAGCTGTTTTTT.

This rearrangement joins TRBV19 to TRBJ2-7; no clear D gene. The CDR3 contains 14 residues. Germline CDR1 and CDR2: LNHDA and SQIVND (reference sequence). V was cut by 0 bases and J by 0 bases, with 6 bases left in between. CDR3 loop: CASSIDLSSYEQYF. DNA of the CDR3: TGTGCCAGTAGTATAGATCTTAGCTCCTACGAGCAGTACTTC.

This chain connects TRBV29-1 to TRBJ2-5, with a possible D match to TRBD1 (6 bases). This CDR3 is 11 amino acids long. Per germline, CDR1 SQVTM and CDR2 ANQGSEA. The V and J ends lost 1 base and 8 bases respectively, with 8 bases between them. The CDR3 is CSVEARGTQYF. DNA for the CDR3: TGCAGCGTTGAAGCCAGGGGCACCCAGTACTTC.

This clone was seen a few times. J is TRBJ2-3 and V is TRBV4-3; the match to TRBD1 covers 10 bases. The CDR3 totals 17 residues. CDR1 LGHNA and CDR2 YSLEER come from the germline V gene. Trimming cost V 4 bases and J 0 bases; bases outside gene matches: 7. The DNA for the CDR3 is TGCGCCAGCAGCCGCGGCGACAGGGGGCTCAGCACAGATACGCAGTATTTT. Amino acid sequence: CASSRGDRGLSTDTQYF.

This rearrangement joins TRBV19 to TRBJ2-5; 14 positions agree with TRBD2. CDR1 LNHDA and CDR2 SQIVND come from the germline V gene (reference sequence). With 4 bases clipped from V and 4 bases from J, the junction kept 5 bases outside the gene matches. The CDR3 covers 16 residues. CDR3 loop: CASSRRLAGGRETQYF. The CDR3 bases are TGTGCCAGTAGTAGGAGACTAGCGGGAGGGCGAGAGACCCAGTACTTC. Full variable domain (missing parts from reference TRBV19 and TRBJ2-5): DGGITQSPKYLFRKEGQNVTLSCEQNLNHDAMYWYRQDPGQGLRLIYYSQIVNDFQKGDIAEGYSVSREKKESFPLTVTSAQKNPTAFYLCASSRRLAGGRETQYFGPGTRLLVL.

DNA for the CDR3: TGTGCCAGCAGTTCACAGGATTGGGCTTTCTTT. Protein sequence: CASSSQDWAFF. The rearrangement uses TRBV2 and TRBJ1-1; a possible D gene is TRBD1 (5 bases). Trimming cost V 5 bases and J 11 bases, with 12 bases left between them. Germline V gives CDR1 SNHLY, CDR2 FYNNEI. CDR3 length: 11 residues. The full variable domain, its missing parts supplied by reference TRBV2 and TRBJ1-1, is EPEVTQTPSHQVTQMGQEVILRCVPISNHLYFYWYRQILGQKVEFLVSFYNNEISEKSEIFDDQFSVERPDGSNFTLKIRSTKLEDSAMYFCASSSQDWAFFGQGTRLTVV.

The chain combines TRBV10-1 with TRBJ2-7, with 7 bases fitting TRBD1. Looked up from germline, CDR1 is WNHNN and CDR2 is SYGVQD (reference sequence). The J segment lost 2 bases and the V segment lost 5 bases, leaving 6 bases of the junction unmatched. CDR3 length: 14 residues. This CDR3 is CASSKDRFTYEQYF. As DNA, the CDR3 is TGCGCCAGCAGTAAGGACAGGTTTACCTACGAGCAGTACTTC.

This chain connects TRBV10-1 to TRBJ1-1; 7 positions match TRBD1. Per the germline V gene, CDR1 is WNHNN and CDR2 is SYGVQD (reference sequence). This CDR3 spans 15 amino acids. The J segment lost 5 bases and the V segment lost 2 bases, leaving 8 bases of the junction unmatched. The CDR3 nucleotides read TGCGCCAGCAGTGAGAGGTCAGGGGGGAAGACTGAAGCTTTCTTT. This sequence encodes CASSERSGGKTEAFF.

The chain couples TRBV10-3 to TRBJ2-3; 7 nucleotides match TRBD2. From germline, CDR1 is ENHRY and CDR2 SYGVKD. The trim removed 10 bases at V and 3 bases at J, leaving 10 bases unmatched. CDR3 length: 14 residues. CDR3 nucleotides: TGTGCCACCGGTGGGCTAGCGGTAACAGATACGCAGTATTTT. Translation: CATGGLAVTDTQYF.

The chain recombines TRBV7-9 with TRBJ2-2, with D possibly matching TRBD2 (6 bases). The CDR3 runs 15 residues. The V end lost 6 bases, the J end lost 6 bases, and 17 bases lay between the germline ends. Germline values: CDR1 SEHNR, CDR2 FQNEAQ (reference sequence). The chain's CDR3 is CASRSTGVAPGELFF. DNA of the CDR3: TGTGCCAGCAGGTCGACGGGGGTGGCGCCCGGGGAGCTGTTTTTT.

This rearrangement joins TRBV7-9 to TRBJ1-1; 7 nucleotides match TRBD1. The CDR3 is 15 amino acids. Germline values: CDR1 SEHNR, CDR2 FQNEAQ (reference sequence). Germline trimming cut 6 bases from V and 3 bases from J; bases unmatched to any gene: 10. In nucleotides, the CDR3 is TGTGCCAGCAGTTTCCTACAGGGGAGGTACACTGAAGCTTTCTTT. It is translated as CASSFLQGRYTEAFF.

CDR3 in DNA: TGTGCCAGCAGTGAACTCTACGAGCAGTACTTC. Protein sequence: CASSELYEQYF. V gene TRBV6-1 combines with J gene TRBJ2-7; D is ambiguous. V was clipped by 2 bases and J by 3 bases, with 2 bases between them. In germline, CDR1 is MNHNS, CDR2 SASEGT. The CDR3 runs to 11 residues.

The chain joins TRBV7-9 to TRBJ2-7; D not certain. This CDR3 comprises 11 residues. Germline lookup yields CDR1 SEHNR and CDR2 FQNEAQ (reference sequence). V dropped 5 bases and J dropped 3 bases, with 5 bases sitting between them. DNA of the CDR3: TGTGCCAGCAGCGTTAGCTACGAGCAGTACTTC. Translation gives CASSVSYEQYF.

The chain has TRBV30 and TRBJ2-3; TRBD2 is a possible D gene (5 bases). V lost 5 bases and J 4 bases, leaving 7 bases between the germline ends. Per germline, CDR1 GTSNPN and CDR2 SVGIG (reference sequence). This CDR3 has 11 amino acids. The CDR3 reads CAWERSDTQYF. In nucleotides, the CDR3 is TGTGCCTGGGAGCGGTCAGATACGCAGTATTTT.

In its sample, this clone was seen a few times. This chain connects TRBV6-6 to TRBJ2-1; TRBD2 aligns across 9 bases. The CDR3 spans 15 residues. Trimming at V came to 7 bases and at J to 2 bases, leaving 6 bases not matched to a gene. Germline V lookup: CDR1 MNHNY, CDR2 SVGAGI (reference sequence). CDR3 sequence (DNA): TGTGCCAGCACCAGACTAGCGGACACCTACAATGAGCAGTTCTTC. Its translation: CASTRLADTYNEQFF.

CDR3 protein: CASSESGRGADTQYF. In nucleotides, the CDR3 is TGTGCCAGCAGCGAAAGCGGGAGGGGGGCAGATACGCAGTATTTT. The V call is TRBV9, the J call TRBJ2-3, with 10 nucleotides matching TRBD2. The germline V gene encodes CDR1 SGDLS and CDR2 YYNGEE. The V segment lost 3 bases and the J segment 4 bases; nucleotides outside the gene matches: 5. This CDR3 is 15 amino acids long.